This is a list of T cell receptor beta chains from one sample in a study of CD8 T cells in Susac syndrome. MiXCR, run by TCRdb on the immunoSEQ multiplex PCR reads, gives a single entry per CDR3 protein. The sample has about 70,000 distinct CDR3 sequences, 96% seen once. Sequencing was performed on CD4+ T cells from PBMCs. These receptors all come from a human donor with multiple sclerosis. Both conserved end residues are part of each CDR3. The order of the fields is D gene, clone size, V gene, J gene, CDR3 DNA, CDR3 protein. D genes are given only for firm matches. Clone size is stated in some rows and not others, as once, few, many or a class when expanded.

TRBD2	NA	TRBV5-1	TRBJ2-1	TGCGCCAGTAGGGGACTAGCGGGGGATCGTCCGTTGCTCAATGAGCAGTTCTTC	CASRGLAGDRPLLNEQFF
TRBD1	NA	TRBV5-4	TRBJ2-1	TGTGCCAGCACCTCCCCCGGACAGGGTTTTCGGAATGAGCAGTTCTTC	CASTSPGQGFRNEQFF
TRBD2	NA	TRBV24-1	TRBJ2-1	TGTGCCACCAGTGGGGCTAGCGGGGGCCATGAGCAGTTCTTC	CATSGASGGHEQFF
NA	NA	TRBV7-9	TRBJ2-1	TGTGCCAGCAGCTTAAATAGGGACCTTCAGTTCTTC	CASSLNRDLQFF
NA	NA	TRBV7-8	TRBJ1-2	TGTGCCAGCAGCTTCCAGGGCTTTAACTATGGCTACACCTTC	CASSFQGFNYGYTF
NA	NA	TRBV18	TRBJ2-7	TGTGCCAGCTCACCACGCAGGGAGCCCACCTACGAGCAGTACTTC	CASSPRREPTYEQYF
NA	NA	TRBV29-1	TRBJ2-1	TGCAGCGGTCAGAGCTCCTACAATGAGCAGTTCTTC	CSGQSSYNEQFF
TRBD2	NA	TRBV6-6	TRBJ2-1	TGTGCCAGCACTCCGGGGGGCTCCTACAATGAGCAGTTCTTC	CASTPGGSYNEQFF
NA	few	TRBV12-3/TRBV12-4	TRBJ1-4	TGTGCCAGCAGTGGGCGCCCGGCCGAAAAACTGTTTTTT	CASSGRPAEKLFF
NA	NA	TRBV7-9	TRBJ2-1	TGTGCCAGCAGCTTTAGGGGAGCCAATGAGCAGTTCTTC	CASSFRGANEQFF